The 5 T cell receptor beta chains below were found in one sample sequenced in a study of blood T cell repertoires in COVID-19. This table comes from immunoSEQ multiplex PCR, and its TCRdb copy is limited to in-frame clones, with some not included. In the table there are 120,000 to 150,000 clones, 81% of which are singletons. Sequenced material: peripheral blood. The receptors here all came from a human donor with acute or convalescent COVID-19. The donor label of this sample is uncertain.

This chain joins TRBV24-1 and TRBJ1-2, with 8 positions matching TRBD1. The CDR3 length is 13 residues. CDR1 is KGHDR and CDR2 is SFDVKD in the germline V gene. Trimming at V came to 6 bases and at J to 8 bases, leaving 7 bases not matched to a gene. The DNA of the CDR3 is TGTGCCACCAGTAGAGGACAGGGCAGCGGCTACACCTTC. Protein: CATSRGQGSGYTF.

The chain employs TRBV6-1 and TRBJ2-5; the match to TRBD1 covers 9 bases. Germline V CDR1 and CDR2: MNHNS, SASEGT. CDR3 length: 17 residues. J was trimmed by 9 bases and V by 2 bases; bases with no gene match: 16. This CDR3 is CASSETPRGTGPAAQYF. The CDR3 nucleotides are TGTGCCAGCAGTGAAACCCCGCGGGGGACAGGGCCGGCGGCCCAGTACTTC.

The chain uses TRBV7-3 and TRBJ1-2, with D unclear. CDR1 and CDR2 (germline): SGHTA, FQGTGA. The germline V and J ends were trimmed by 1 base and 3 bases, with 6 bases remaining between them. This CDR3 region has 13 residues. As DNA, the CDR3 is TGTGCCAGCAGCTTAAATCCAGACTATGGCTACACCTTC. Encoded protein: CASSLNPDYGYTF.

The chain joins TRBV7-3 to TRBJ1-1, with D tentatively TRBD1 (5 bases). CDR1 and CDR2 from the germline V gene are SGHTA and FQGTGA. V gave up 5 bases and J gave up 4 bases, with 17 bases separating them. This CDR3 region has 15 residues. The CDR3 sequence is CASSDTHRSITEAFF. As DNA, the CDR3 is TGTGCCAGCAGCGACACACACAGGTCAATCACTGAAGCTTTCTTT.

CDR3 residues: CASSVLPDYEQFF. The CDR3 bases are TGTGCCAGCAGCGTGCTCCCAGATTACGAGCAGTTCTTC. The chain has TRBV5-8 and TRBJ2-1; D uncertain. V dropped 4 bases and J dropped 10 bases, with 15 bases sitting between them. CDR3 length: 13 amino acids. Germline CDR1 SGHTS, CDR2 YDEGEE.